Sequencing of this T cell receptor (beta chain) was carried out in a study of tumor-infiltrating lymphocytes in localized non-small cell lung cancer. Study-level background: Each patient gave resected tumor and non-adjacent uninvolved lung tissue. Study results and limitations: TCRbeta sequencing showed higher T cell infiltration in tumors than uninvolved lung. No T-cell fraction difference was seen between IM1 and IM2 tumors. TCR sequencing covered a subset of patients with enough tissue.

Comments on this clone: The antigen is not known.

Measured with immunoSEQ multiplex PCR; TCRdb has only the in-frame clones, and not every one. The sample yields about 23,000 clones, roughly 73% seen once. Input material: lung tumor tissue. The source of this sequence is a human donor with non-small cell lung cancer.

CDR3 sequence reads: CASSTGTSGGSKNIQYF. The CDR3 bases are TGTGCCAGCAGCACCGGGACTAGCGGGGGCTCCAAAAACATTCAGTACTTC. The rearrangement uses TRBV7-2 and TRBJ2-4; 14 bases map to TRBD2. In germline, CDR1 is SGHTA, CDR2 FQGNSA. The CDR3 is 17 residues long. V dropped 5 bases and J dropped 2; count of bases not matched to a gene: 5.